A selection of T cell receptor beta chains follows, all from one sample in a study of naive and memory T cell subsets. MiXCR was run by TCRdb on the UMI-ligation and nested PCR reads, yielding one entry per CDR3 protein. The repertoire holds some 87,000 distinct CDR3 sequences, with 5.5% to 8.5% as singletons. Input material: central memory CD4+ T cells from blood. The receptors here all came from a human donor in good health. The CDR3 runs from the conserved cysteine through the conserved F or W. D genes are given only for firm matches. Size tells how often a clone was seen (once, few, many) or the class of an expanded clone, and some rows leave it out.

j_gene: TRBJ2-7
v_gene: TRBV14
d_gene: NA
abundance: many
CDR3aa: CASSRIGGSYEQYF
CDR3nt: TGTGCCAGCAGCCGTATTGGGGGGAGCTACGAGCAGTACTTC

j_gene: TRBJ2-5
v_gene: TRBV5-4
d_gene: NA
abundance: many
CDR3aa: CASSLSGRGAETQYF
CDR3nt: TGTGCCAGCAGCTTGTCCGGGAGAGGCGCGGAGACCCAGTACTTC

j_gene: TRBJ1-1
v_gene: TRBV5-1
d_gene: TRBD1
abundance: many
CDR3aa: CASSLGDRKNTEAFF
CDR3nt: TGCGCCAGCAGCTTGGGGGACAGGAAGAACACTGAAGCTTTCTTT

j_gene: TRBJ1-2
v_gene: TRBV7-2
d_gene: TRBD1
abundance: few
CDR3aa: CASSSPGGNYGYTF
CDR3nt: TGTGCCAGCAGCAGCCCAGGGGGAAACTATGGCTACACCTTC

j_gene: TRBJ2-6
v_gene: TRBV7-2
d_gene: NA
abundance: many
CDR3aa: CASSYTYSLGANVLTF
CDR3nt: TGTGCCAGCAGCTATACCTACAGTCTGGGCGCCAACGTCCTGACTTTC

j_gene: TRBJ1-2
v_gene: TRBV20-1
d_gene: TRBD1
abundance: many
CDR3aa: CSAAARGFDGYTF
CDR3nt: TGCAGTGCCGCGGCCAGGGGGTTCGATGGCTACACCTTC

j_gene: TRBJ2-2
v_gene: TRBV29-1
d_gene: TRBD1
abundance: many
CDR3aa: CSASGGSGELFF
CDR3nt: TGCAGCGCCTCAGGGGGTTCCGGGGAGCTGTTTTTT

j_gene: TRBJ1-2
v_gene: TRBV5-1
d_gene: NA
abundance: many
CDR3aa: CASSRGGKTVYGYTF
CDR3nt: TGCGCCAGCAGCCGAGGGGGGAAAACCGTCTATGGCTACACCTTC

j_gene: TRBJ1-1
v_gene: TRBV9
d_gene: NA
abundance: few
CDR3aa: CASSVAGRPNTEAFF
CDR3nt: TGTGCCAGCAGCGTAGCCGGTCGCCCAAACACTGAAGCTTTCTTT

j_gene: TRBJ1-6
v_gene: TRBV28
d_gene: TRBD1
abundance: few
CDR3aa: CASIQTGLYNSPLHF
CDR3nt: TGTGCCAGCATCCAGACAGGGCTTTATAATTCACCCCTCCACTTT

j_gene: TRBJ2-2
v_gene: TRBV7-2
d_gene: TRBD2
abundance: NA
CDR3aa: CASRQLAGNTGELFF
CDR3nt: TGTGCCAGCAGACAACTAGCGGGGAACACCGGGGAGCTGTTTTTT

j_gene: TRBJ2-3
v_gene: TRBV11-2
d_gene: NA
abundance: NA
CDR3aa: CASSLQPGTSDTQYF
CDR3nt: TGTGCCAGCAGCTTACAACCCGGGACGTCAGATACGCAGTATTTT

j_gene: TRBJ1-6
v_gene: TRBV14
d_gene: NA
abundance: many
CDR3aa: CASSDSAGRNSPLHF
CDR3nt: TGTGCCAGCAGCGATTCGGCGGGACGGAATTCACCCCTCCACTTT

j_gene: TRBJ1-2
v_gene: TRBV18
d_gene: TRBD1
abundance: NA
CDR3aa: CASSPAGTEYGYTF
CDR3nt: TGTGCCAGCTCACCAGCCGGGACAGAATATGGCTACACCTTC

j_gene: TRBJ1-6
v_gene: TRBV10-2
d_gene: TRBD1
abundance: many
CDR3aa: CASRGQGAWNSPLHF
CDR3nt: TGCGCCAGCAGGGGTCAGGGGGCTTGGAATTCACCCCTCCACTTT

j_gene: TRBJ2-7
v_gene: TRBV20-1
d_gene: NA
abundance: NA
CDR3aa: CSASLQGWGEQYF
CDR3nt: TGCAGTGCTAGCCTACAGGGATGGGGCGAGCAGTACTTC

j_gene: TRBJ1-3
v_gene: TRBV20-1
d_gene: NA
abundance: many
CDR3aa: CSASKGKADTIYF
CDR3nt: TGCAGTGCTAGCAAGGGGAAGGCGGACACCATATATTTT

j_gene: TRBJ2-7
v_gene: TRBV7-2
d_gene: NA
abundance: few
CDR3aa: CASSLDRSYEQYF
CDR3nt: TGTGCCAGCAGCTTAGACAGGTCCTACGAGCAGTACTTC

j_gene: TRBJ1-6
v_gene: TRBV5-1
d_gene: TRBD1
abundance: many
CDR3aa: CASSSGTGDTSPLHF
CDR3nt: TGCGCCAGCAGCTCGGGGACAGGGGACACCTCACCCCTCCACTTT

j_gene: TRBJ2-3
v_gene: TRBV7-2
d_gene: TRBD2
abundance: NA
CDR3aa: CASSLAAGGYGDTQYF
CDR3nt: TGTGCCAGCAGCTTAGCAGCGGGGGGGTATGGTGATACGCAGTATTTT

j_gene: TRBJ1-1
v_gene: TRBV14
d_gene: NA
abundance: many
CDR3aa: CASSRVVGGVTEAFF
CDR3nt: TGTGCCAGCAGCCGTGTTGTGGGGGGGGTTACTGAAGCTTTCTTT

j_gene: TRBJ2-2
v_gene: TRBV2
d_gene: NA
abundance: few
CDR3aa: CASRVFDTGELFF
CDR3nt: TGTGCCAGCAGGGTTTTTGACACCGGGGAGCTGTTTTTT

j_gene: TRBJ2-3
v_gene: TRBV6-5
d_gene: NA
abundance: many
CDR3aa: CASSDPPENTQYF
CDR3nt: TGTGCCAGCAGTGACCCCCCCGAGAATACGCAGTATTTT

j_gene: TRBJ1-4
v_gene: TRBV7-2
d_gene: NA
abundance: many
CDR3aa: CASSLTTSGSEKLFF
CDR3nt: TGTGCCAGCAGCCTAACAACCTCCGGGAGCGAAAAACTGTTTTTT

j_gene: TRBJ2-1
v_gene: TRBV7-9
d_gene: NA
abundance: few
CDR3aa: CASSVQGGEFF
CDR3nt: TGTGCCAGCAGCGTACAAGGGGGGGAGTTCTTC

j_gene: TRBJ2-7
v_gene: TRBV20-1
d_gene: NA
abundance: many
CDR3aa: CSARDQDEQYF
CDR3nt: TGCAGTGCTAGAGATCAGGACGAGCAGTACTTC

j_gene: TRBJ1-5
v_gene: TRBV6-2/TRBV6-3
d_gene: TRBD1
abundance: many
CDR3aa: CASSFTGGGQPQHF
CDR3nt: TGTGCCAGCAGTTTCACAGGGGGAGGTCAGCCCCAGCATTTT

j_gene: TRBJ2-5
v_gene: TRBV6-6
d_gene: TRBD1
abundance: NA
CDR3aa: CASSYSSGTAQETQYF
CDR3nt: TGTGCCAGCAGTTACTCGTCCGGGACAGCTCAAGAGACCCAGTACTTC

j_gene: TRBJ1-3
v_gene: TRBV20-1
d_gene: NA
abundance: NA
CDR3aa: CSARAPSFRSIYF
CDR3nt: TGCAGTGCTAGGGCCCCGAGCTTCAGATCCATATATTTT

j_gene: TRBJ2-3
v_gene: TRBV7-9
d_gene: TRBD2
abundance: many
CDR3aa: CASSRPGLATDTQYF
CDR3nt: TGTGCCAGCAGCCGACCGGGACTAGCGACAGATACGCAGTATTTT

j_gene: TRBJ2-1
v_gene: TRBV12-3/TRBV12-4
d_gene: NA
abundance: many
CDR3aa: CASSRESGREQFF
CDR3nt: TGTGCCAGCAGTCGGGAGAGCGGGCGAGAGCAGTTCTTC

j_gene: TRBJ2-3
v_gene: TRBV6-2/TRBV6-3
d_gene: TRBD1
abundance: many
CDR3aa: CASRPQGARTDTQYF
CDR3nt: TGTGCCAGCAGGCCCCAGGGGGCTCGCACAGATACGCAGTATTTT

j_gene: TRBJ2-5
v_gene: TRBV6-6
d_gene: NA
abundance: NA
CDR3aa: CASAAVQETQYF
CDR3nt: TGTGCCAGCGCGGCGGTTCAAGAGACCCAGTACTTC

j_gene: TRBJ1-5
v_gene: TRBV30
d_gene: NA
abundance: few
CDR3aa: CAWSADLGGNQPQHF
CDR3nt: TGTGCCTGGAGTGCAGACCTGGGAGGAAATCAGCCCCAGCATTTT

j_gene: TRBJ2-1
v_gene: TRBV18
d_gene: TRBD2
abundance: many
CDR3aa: CASSPVNGRADEQFF
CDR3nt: TGTGCCAGCTCACCGGTGAACGGGAGGGCCGATGAGCAGTTCTTC

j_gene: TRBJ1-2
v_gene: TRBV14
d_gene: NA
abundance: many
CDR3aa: CASSLRGSGSNGYTF
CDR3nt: TGTGCCAGCAGCCTGAGGGGGTCTGGCAGCAATGGCTACACCTTC

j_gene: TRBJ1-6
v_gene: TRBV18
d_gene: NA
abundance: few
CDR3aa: CASSPYGGSQNSPLHF
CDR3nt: TGTGCCAGCTCACCATACGGCGGATCCCAAAATTCACCCCTCCACTTT

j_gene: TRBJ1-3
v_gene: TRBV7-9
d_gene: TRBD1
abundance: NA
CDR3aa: CASSLTGLSGNTIYF
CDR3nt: TGTGCCAGCAGCCTGACAGGGCTTAGTGGAAACACCATATATTTT

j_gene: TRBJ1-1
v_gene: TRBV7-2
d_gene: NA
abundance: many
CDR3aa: CASSLQMNTEAFF
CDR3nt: TGTGCCAGCAGCTTACAAATGAACACTGAAGCTTTCTTT

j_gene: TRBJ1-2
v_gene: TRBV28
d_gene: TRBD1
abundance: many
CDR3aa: CASILLRDRRGGNYGYTF
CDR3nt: TGTGCCAGCATCCTCCTCCGGGACAGGAGAGGGGGTAACTATGGCTACACCTTC

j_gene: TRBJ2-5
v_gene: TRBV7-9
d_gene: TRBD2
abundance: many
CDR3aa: CASSPQRERETQYF
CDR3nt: TGTGCCAGCAGCCCACAGCGGGAGAGGGAGACCCAGTACTTC

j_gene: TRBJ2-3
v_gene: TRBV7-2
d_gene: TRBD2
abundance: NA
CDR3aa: CASSLRAGETDTQYF
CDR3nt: TGTGCCAGCAGCTTACGTGCGGGAGAGACAGATACGCAGTATTTT

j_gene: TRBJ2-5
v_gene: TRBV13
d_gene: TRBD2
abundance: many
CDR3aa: CASSERASGASKETQYF
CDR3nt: TGTGCCAGCAGCGAGCGTGCTAGCGGGGCCTCGAAAGAGACCCAGTACTTC

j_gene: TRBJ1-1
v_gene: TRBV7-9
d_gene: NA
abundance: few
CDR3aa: CASRRAGNTEAFF
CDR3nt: TGTGCCAGCAGGCGCGCCGGGAACACTGAAGCTTTCTTT

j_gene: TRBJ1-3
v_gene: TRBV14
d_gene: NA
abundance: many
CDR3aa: CASSQDMISGNTIYF
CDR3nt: TGTGCCAGCAGCCAAGACATGATCTCTGGAAACACCATATATTTT

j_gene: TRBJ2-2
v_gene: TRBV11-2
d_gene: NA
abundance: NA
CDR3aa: CASQGSANTGELFF
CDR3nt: TGTGCCAGCCAGGGATCGGCGAACACCGGGGAGCTGTTTTTT